The clone carrying this T cell receptor beta chain was seen many times. Antigen specificity is unknown. These data are taken from a study of T cells after yellow fever vaccination. Study observations and caveats: Shared CD4/CD8 clonotypes were a small share, likely from convergent recombination.

A process of 5'RACE template switching, which added a universal primer site and UMIs, was used to make TCR cDNA. TCRdb reprocessed the 5' RACE reads via MiXCR and lists one record per CDR3 protein. Of roughly 120,000 distinct CDR3 sequences detected, 6% to 8% appear once; the ten largest clones hold roughly 2.5%. This CDR3 contains 13 residues. Germline lookup yields CDR1 MNHEY and CDR2 SVGEGT. V was trimmed by 4 bases and J by 4 bases, leaving 10 bases between them. The clonotype comes from a man younger than 35 who received the YFV17D yellow fever vaccine. The rearrangement uses TRBV6-2 or TRBV6-3 and TRBJ1-1; a weak D match, TRBD1 (5 bases). Source: CD4+ T cells sorted from PBMCs, taken around 10 days after the first yellow fever vaccination. Here the CDR3 reads CASSFRVSTEAFF. CDR3 in DNA: TGTGCCAGCAGTTTCAGGGTGAGCACTGAAGCTTTCTTT.